A selection of T cell receptor beta chains follows, all from one sample in a study of blood T cell repertoires in COVID-19. The assay was immunoSEQ multiplex PCR, and TCRdb's table has in-frame clones only and misses some. The repertoire consists of 150,000 to 200,000 clones, with 82% occurring once and the leading ten covering 7.8%. Sequences were obtained from peripheral blood. The receptors were gathered from a woman aged 55 to 70 with COVID-19, enrolled during active disease. CDR3s include the opening cysteine and the closing phenylalanine or tryptophan. The D gene is left open where the match is weak. Clone sizes are given selectively: once, few, many, or a class where the clone is expanded.

V	D	size	J	CDR3	DNA
TRBV19	.	few	TRBJ1-1	CASSPDSLNTEAFF	TGTGCCAGTAGTCCCGACAGCCTGAACACTGAAGCTTTCTTT
TRBV5-4	.	.	TRBJ2-1	CASSPRRVPGVINEQFF	TGTGCCAGCAGCCCCCGGAGGGTTCCGGGAGTCATCAATGAGCAGTTCTTC
TRBV11-1	.	once	TRBJ1-2	CASSPQADSPRGYTF	TGTGCCAGCAGCCCTCAGGCCGATTCCCCTCGTGGCTACACCTTC
TRBV6-6	TRBD2	.	TRBJ2-5	CAAQTSGEETQYF	TGTGCCGCTCAGACTAGCGGGGAAGAGACCCAGTACTTC
TRBV5-6	TRBD2	.	TRBJ2-5	CASSLVWVWEGLETQYF	TGTGCCAGCAGCTTGGTTTGGGTGTGGGAGGGCCTTGAGACCCAGTACTTC
TRBV28	.	.	TRBJ2-2	CASRRDVKSGELFF	TGTGCCAGCAGGCGGGACGTAAAGTCCGGGGAGCTGTTTTTT
TRBV5-1	TRBD2	.	TRBJ2-1	CASSRTRGDNEQFF	TGCGCCAGCAGCCGGACTAGAGGGGACAATGAGCAGTTCTTC
TRBV19	.	once	TRBJ2-2	CASTQSRGRAGELFF	TGTGCCAGTACGCAATCTAGGGGTAGGGCCGGGGAGCTGTTTTTT
TRBV5-4	TRBD2	.	TRBJ2-3	CASSRGGGTSTDTQYF	TGTGCCAGCAGTCGGGGGGGCGGGACTAGCACAGATACGCAGTATTTT
TRBV3-1/TRBV3-2	TRBD1	.	TRBJ1-5	CASSRGTGGVETSNQPQHF	TGTGCCAGCAGCCGCGGGACAGGGGGCGTAGAGACGAGCAATCAGCCCCAGCATTTT
TRBV6-5	.	once	TRBJ1-2	CASSSGKGYTF	TGTGCCAGCAGTAGCGGGAAGGGCTACACCTTC
TRBV28	TRBD1	.	TRBJ2-5	CASSWPGGETQYF	TGTGCCAGCAGTTGGCCAGGGGGAGAGACCCAGTACTTC
TRBV7-2	TRBD1	.	TRBJ1-5	CASSPDRTGTNQPQHF	TGTGCCAGCAGCCCAGACCGGACAGGGACCAATCAGCCCCAGCATTTT
TRBV6-4	TRBD1	few	TRBJ1-2	CASRGTGGQEGGYTF	TGTGCCAGCAGGGGGACAGGCGGGCAGGAAGGTGGCTACACCTTC
TRBV27	TRBD1	.	TRBJ1-5	CASRRGTVNQPQHF	TGTGCCAGCCGTCGCGGGACAGTAAATCAGCCCCAGCATTTT
TRBV21-1	.	.	TRBJ2-6	CASSKTPRLVRPYSGANVLTF	TGTGCCAGCAGCAAAACCCCGAGGCTGGTCAGACCCTACTCTGGGGCCAACGTCCTGACTTTC
TRBV7-7	.	.	TRBJ2-3	CASSLGGPGDTQYF	TGTGCTAGCAGCTTGGGGGGGCCGGGAGATACGCAGTATTTT
TRBV10-1	.	.	TRBJ2-1	CASSLYRATYNEQFF	TGCGCCAGCAGCCTCTACAGGGCTACCTACAATGAGCAGTTCTTC
TRBV4-1	TRBD1	.	TRBJ1-1	CASSLRTGGRTEAFF	TGCGCCAGCAGCCTAAGGACAGGGGGTCGGACTGAAGCTTTCTTT
TRBV27	TRBD1	.	TRBJ1-1	CASSFRTGETEAFF	TGTGCCAGCAGTTTTCGGACAGGGGAGACTGAAGCTTTCTTT
TRBV7-2	.	.	TRBJ2-7	CASSNPSDYYEQYF	TGTGCCAGCAGCAACCCTAGCGACTACTACGAGCAGTACTTC
TRBV7-9	.	.	TRBJ1-1	CASSLAARNTEAFF	TGTGCCAGCAGCTTGGCTGCTAGGAACACTGAAGCTTTCTTT
TRBV7-9	TRBD1	once	TRBJ1-3	CASSPRISDRGFGNTIYF	TGTGCCAGCAGCCCCCGAATTTCGGACAGGGGATTCGGAAACACCATATATTTT
TRBV5-1	.	.	TRBJ1-1	CASSLGDNSNTEAFF	TGCGCCAGCAGCTTGGGGGACAACTCGAACACTGAAGCTTTCTTT
TRBV5-4	TRBD2	.	TRBJ2-3	CASSSYRGGLGDTQYF	TGTGCCAGCAGCTCGTACCGGGGGGGCCTCGGAGATACGCAGTATTTT
TRBV7-8	TRBD1	.	TRBJ1-6	CASSNAPGQVGSPLHF	TGTGCCAGCAGCAACGCCCCGGGACAGGTCGGTTCACCCCTCCACTTT
TRBV5-1	TRBD1	.	TRBJ2-3	CASRLRTGTGTTDTQYF	TGCGCCAGCAGACTCCGCACCGGGACAGGTACCACAGATACGCAGTATTTT
TRBV28	.	.	TRBJ1-6	CASREGSYNSPLHF	TGTGCCAGCAGGGAGGGTAGCTATAATTCACCCCTCCACTTT
TRBV11-1	TRBD1	.	TRBJ1-2	CASSLEGTGLNYGYTF	TGTGCCAGCAGCTTAGAGGGGACAGGTCTCAACTATGGCTACACCTTC
TRBV5-4	.	.	TRBJ1-2	CASSLPGGAPQGGYTF	TGTGCCAGCAGCCTGCCCGGCGGGGCCCCGCAGGGCGGCTACACCTTC
TRBV15	.	.	TRBJ1-5	CATSRDQGDGNQPQHF	TGTGCCACCAGCAGAGATCAGGGTGACGGCAATCAGCCCCAGCATTTT
TRBV10-3	TRBD2	.	TRBJ2-3	CATRGLAGIDTQYF	TGTGCCACCAGGGGACTAGCGGGGATAGATACGCAGTATTTT
TRBV7-2	TRBD1	.	TRBJ1-3	CASSLQGGNGNTIYF	TGTGCCAGCAGCCTTCAGGGGGGAAATGGAAACACCATATATTTT
TRBV7-2	TRBD2	.	TRBJ2-1	CASSPVGGGANEQFF	TGTGCCAGCAGCCCCGTAGGCGGGGGGGCCAATGAGCAGTTCTTC
TRBV7-2	TRBD2	.	TRBJ2-7	CASSWLAGGPGEQYF	TGTGCCAGCAGCTGGTTAGCGGGAGGGCCAGGGGAGCAGTACTTC
TRBV10-3	TRBD1	.	TRBJ1-4	CAISAPGQNEKLFF	TGTGCCATCAGTGCCCCGGGACAGAATGAAAAACTGTTTTTT
TRBV6-5	.	.	TRBJ2-3	CASSYSSPPYLQYF	TGTGCCAGCAGTTACTCGAGCCCTCCCTATCTGCAGTATTTT
TRBV19	.	.	TRBJ2-5	CASSIAGDAETQYF	TGTGCCAGTAGTATAGCAGGGGACGCTGAGACCCAGTACTTC
TRBV12-5	.	.	TRBJ2-1	CASGHTGNEQFF	TGTGCTAGTGGCCATACGGGGAATGAGCAGTTCTTC
TRBV2	TRBD1	.	TRBJ2-2	CASSEDRAATGELFF	TGTGCCAGCAGTGAGGACAGGGCGGCCACCGGGGAGCTGTTTTTT
TRBV5-4	.	few	TRBJ1-1	CASSPFGLGVTEAFF	TGTGCCAGCAGCCCTTTTGGTTTGGGCGTCACTGAAGCTTTCTTT
TRBV3-1/TRBV3-2	TRBD1	.	TRBJ1-2	CASSQGTGTGPGYTF	TGTGCCAGCAGCCAGGGGACAGGGACGGGACCGGGCTACACCTTC